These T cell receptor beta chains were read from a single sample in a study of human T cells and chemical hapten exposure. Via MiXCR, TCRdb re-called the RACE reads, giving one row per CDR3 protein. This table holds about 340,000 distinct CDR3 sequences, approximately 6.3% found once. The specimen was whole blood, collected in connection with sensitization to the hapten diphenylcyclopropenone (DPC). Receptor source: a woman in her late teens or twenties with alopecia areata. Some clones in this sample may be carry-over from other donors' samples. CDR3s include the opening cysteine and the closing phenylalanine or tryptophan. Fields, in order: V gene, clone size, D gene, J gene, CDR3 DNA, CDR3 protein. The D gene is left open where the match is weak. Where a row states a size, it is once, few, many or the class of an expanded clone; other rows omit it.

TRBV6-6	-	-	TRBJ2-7	TGTGCCAGCAGACGACTCGCTGGCGAGCAGTACTTC	CASRRLAGEQYF
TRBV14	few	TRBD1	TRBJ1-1	TGTGCCAGCAGCCAAGTAAGGAGGGGGCAAACTGAAGCTTTCTTT	CASSQVRRGQTEAFF
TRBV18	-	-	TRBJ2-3	TGTGCCAGCTCATTTGGCCGGAGGGGGTACACAGATACGCAGTATTTT	CASSFGRRGYTDTQYF
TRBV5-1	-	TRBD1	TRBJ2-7	TGCGCCAGCAGCTCAGACAGGGGCTGGCGCGAGCAGTACTTC	CASSSDRGWREQYF
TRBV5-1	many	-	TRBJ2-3	TGCGCCAGCAGCACGGGGGCGTCGATGGGGGCGCAGTATTTT	CASSTGASMGAQYF
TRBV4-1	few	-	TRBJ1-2	TGCGCCAGCAGCCAAGATGAAGGACCTAACTATGGCTACACCTTC	CASSQDEGPNYGYTF
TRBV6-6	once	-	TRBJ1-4	TGTGCCAGCAGTTACAGGCTGGGTGAAAAACTGTTTTTT	CASSYRLGEKLFF
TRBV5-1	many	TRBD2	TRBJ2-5	TGCGCCAGCAGCTTGGGGGCTAGCGGGGGCCAAGAGACCCAGTACTTC	CASSLGASGGQETQYF
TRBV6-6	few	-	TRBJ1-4	TGTGCCAGCAGCCACAGTTCTTTCACTAATGAAAAACTGTTTTTT	CASSHSSFTNEKLFF
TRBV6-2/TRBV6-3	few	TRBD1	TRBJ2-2	TGTGCCGGCCGACCCGGGACAGAAGACACCGGGGAGCTGTTTTTT	CAGRPGTEDTGELFF
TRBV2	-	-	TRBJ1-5	TGTGCCAGCCCCTTGAACGGGGGGCTAGAGCCCCAGCATTTT	CASPLNGGLEPQHF
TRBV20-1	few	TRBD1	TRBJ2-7	TGCAGTGCTAGAGATGGGACAGGGATTGCCTACGAGCAGTACTTC	CSARDGTGIAYEQYF
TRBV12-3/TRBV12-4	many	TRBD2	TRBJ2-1	TGTGCCAGCAGTTTAGTGGGACTAGCGGGGGGTAGGAATGAGCAGTTCTTC	CASSLVGLAGGRNEQFF
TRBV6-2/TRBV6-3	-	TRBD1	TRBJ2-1	TGTGCCAGCAGTTACCTACGACAGGGGGTAGGTGAGCAGTTCTTC	CASSYLRQGVGEQFF
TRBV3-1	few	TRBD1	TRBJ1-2	TGTGCCAGCAGCCATCAGGGGGACTATGGCTACACCTTC	CASSHQGDYGYTF
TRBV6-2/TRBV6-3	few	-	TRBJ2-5	TGTGCCAGCAGCCAACCCCCACAAGAGACCCAGTACTTC	CASSQPPQETQYF